These 29 T cell receptor beta chains share one sample of origin, sequenced in a study of T-cell memory formation after mild COVID-19. TCRdb used MiXCR to reprocess the 5' RACE reads, holding one entry per CDR3 protein. The sample holds about 150,000 distinct CDR3 sequences, more than 14% seen once. Input material: PBMCs or a T cell subset sorted from them (not recorded which). The receptor set was obtained from an adult woman who had mild COVID-19 (a few samples of this study predate the infection). Cell type and time point are not known.

This clonotype was counted only a few times. The gene calls are TRBV24-1 and TRBJ2-2, with TRBD1 matching 11 bases. With V trimmed by 3 bases and J by 4 bases, 9 bases remained unmatched. CDR3 length: 18 amino acids. The germline V gene encodes CDR1 KGHDR and CDR2 SFDVKD. CDR3 in DNA: TGTGCCACCAGTGATATTATAGGACAGGGGGCTCGCACCGGGGAGCTGTTTTTT. As protein: CATSDIIGQGARTGELFF.

This clonotype has just a few counts. The genes are TRBV2 and TRBJ1-2; the D gene is possibly TRBD1 (5 bases). V was clipped by 8 bases and J by 4 bases, with 14 bases between them. CDR3 size: 13 residues. CDR1 SNHLY and CDR2 FYNNEI come from the germline V gene. The CDR3, as DNA: TGTGCCAGCTCGGCCAGGGCGGGCTATGGCTACACCTTC. Its protein is CASSARAGYGYTF.

The chain has TRBV19 and TRBJ2-7, with TRBD2 matching over 8 bases. Looked up from germline, CDR1 is LNHDA and CDR2 is SQIVND (reference sequence). This CDR3 comprises 14 residues. Trimming cost V 6 bases and J 2 bases; bases outside gene matches: 6. CDR3 nucleotides: TGTGCCAGTAGGGAGACTAGCGCCGCCTACGAGCAGTACTTC. This encodes CASRETSAAYEQYF.

V usage is TRBV18 and J usage is TRBJ2-4; 7 bases match TRBD1. The trim removed 3 bases at V and 3 bases at J, leaving 2 bases unmatched. The length of the CDR3 is 14 residues. Germline values: CDR1 KGHSH, CDR2 LQKENI. DNA of the CDR3: TGTGCCAGCTCACCGGACAGGTTCAAAAACATTCAGTACTTC. This translates into CASSPDRFKNIQYF.

The J gene is TRBJ1-1, the V gene TRBV5-1, with D perhaps TRBD1 (5 bases). CDR1 and CDR2 (germline): SGHRS, YFSETQ. The V end lost 5 bases, the J end lost 3 bases, and 11 bases lay between the germline ends. The CDR3 is 13 residues long. The CDR3 DNA is TGCGCCAGCAGGCCCGACAGTTACACTGAAGCTTTCTTT. Protein: CASRPDSYTEAFF. The entire variable domain, with the rest obtained from reference TRBV5-1 and TRBJ1-1, is as follows: KAGVTQTPRYLIKTRGQQVTLSCSPISGHRSVSWYQQTPGQGLQFLFEYFSETQRNKGNFPGRFSGRQFSNSRSEMNVSTLELGDSALYLCASRPDSYTEAFFGQGTRLTVV.

This clonotype came up a few times. The CDR3: CASSSGTGGLGELFF. CDR3 nucleotides: TGTGCCAGTAGTTCCGGGACAGGGGGCCTCGGGGAGCTGTTTTTT. The V gene is TRBV19, the J gene TRBJ2-2; 12 bases are shared with TRBD1. The CDR3 is 15 amino acids. The ends lost 5 bases at V and 7 bases at J; junction bases unmatched: 5. The germline gives CDR1 LNHDA, CDR2 SQIVND (reference sequence).

The V and J genes are TRBV14 and TRBJ1-2, with a possible D match to TRBD1 (6 bases). V was clipped by 0 bases and J by 4 bases, with 12 bases between them. The CDR3 runs 15 residues. Germline lookup yields CDR1 SGHDN and CDR2 FVKESK. Written as DNA, the CDR3 is TGTGCCAGCAGCCAAGACCCGGGGGCCGTCTATGGCTACACCTTC. The encoded protein is CASSQDPGAVYGYTF.

The chain employs TRBV5-1 and TRBJ1-2; 9 positions match TRBD1. The length of the CDR3 is 14 residues. From germline, CDR1 is SGHRS and CDR2 YFSETQ. V shed 4 bases and J 3 bases; nucleotides not matched to a gene: 4. The CDR3 coding sequence is TGCGCCAGCAGCGCAGACAGGGGGGACTATGGCTACACCTTC. It is translated as CASSADRGDYGYTF.

This chain connects TRBV11-2 to TRBJ2-7, with D hard to call. The CDR3 is made up of 14 amino acids. The V gene's germline CDR1 is SGHAT and CDR2 FQNNGV. V was shortened by 4 bases and J by 2 bases, with 12 bases between the two germline ends. In nucleotides, the CDR3 is TGTGCCAGCAGCTCTTCGGACGGACCCTACGAGCAGTACTTC. Its protein product is CASSSSDGPYEQYF.

This clonotype was detected ten times or more. The chain couples TRBV18 to TRBJ2-7, with D perhaps being TRBD1 or TRBD2 (5 bases each). From germline, CDR1 is KGHSH and CDR2 LQKENI. The CDR3 spans 14 residues. The ends were cut back, 5 bases at V and 3 bases at J, with 14 bases in the middle. In nucleotides, the CDR3 is TGTGCCAGCTCATTTCCGGGACGGAACTACGAGCAGTACTTC. Translation gives CASSFPGRNYEQYF.

The chain carries TRBV7-8 and TRBJ1-5; 7 positions match TRBD1. Trimming removed 5 bases from V and 1 base from J; junction bases left unmatched: 8. Germline assignment: CDR1 SGHVS and CDR2 FQNEAQ. This CDR3 is built from 16 residues. The CDR3 region is CASSPPRQGSNQPQHF. The CDR3 region has the DNA TGTGCCAGCAGCCCCCCTCGACAGGGAAGCAATCAGCCCCAGCATTTT.

This sequence joins TRBV7-3 and TRBJ2-3; 7 bases agree with TRBD1. The V gene's germline CDR1 is SGHTA and CDR2 FQGTGA. J gave up 3 bases and V 5 bases, and 5 bases lay outside the gene matches. The CDR3 sequence is 14 residues long. The CDR3 DNA is TGTGCCAGCAGCGGCTCGACAGGGACAGATACGCAGTATTTT. Translated: CASSGSTGTDTQYF.

This clonotype was recorded a few times. V usage is TRBV6-2 or TRBV6-3 and J usage is TRBJ2-5; a weak D match, TRBD1 (6 bases). V was pared by 0 bases and J by 4 bases, with 18 bases between. Germline CDR1 and CDR2: MNHEY and SVGEGT. The CDR3 extends over 17 amino acids. The CDR3 loop is CASSYSNSRWDTETQYF. The CDR3 region has the DNA TGTGCCAGCAGTTACTCGAACTCTAGGTGGGACACAGAGACCCAGTACTTC.

This clonotype has just a few counts. The J gene is TRBJ2-2, the V gene TRBV15; D might be TRBD1 (5 bases). Germline assignment: CDR1 LNHNV and CDR2 YYDKDF (reference sequence). The CDR3 has 16 amino acids. Between the trimmed V and J ends, which lost 0 bases and 0 bases, there was a span of 8 bases. CDR3 sequence reads: CATSRDTGPNTGELFF. CDR3 bases: TGTGCCACCAGCAGAGATACAGGACCGAACACCGGGGAGCTGTTTTTT.

This chain connects TRBV4-2 to TRBJ2-7; 7 positions agree with TRBD2. CDR1 is LGHNA and CDR2 is YNFKEQ in the germline V gene. The V gene end was trimmed by 4 bases and the J gene end by 0 bases; junction bases not matched to a gene: 6. The CDR3 loop spans 15 amino acids. CDR3 sequence: CASSPWGGPSYEQYF. Here the CDR3 DNA reads TGTGCCAGCAGCCCTTGGGGGGGACCCTCCTACGAGCAGTACTTC.

This rearrangement joins TRBV20-1 to TRBJ2-5, with D unclear. This CDR3 has 14 amino acids. V dropped 6 bases and J dropped 0 bases, with 14 bases sitting between them. From germline, CDR1 is DFQATT and CDR2 SNEGSKA (reference sequence). The CDR3 region is CSAVPVGYQETQYF. Written as DNA, the CDR3 is TGCAGTGCCGTCCCCGTCGGGTACCAAGAGACCCAGTACTTC.

This clonotype was seen a handful of times. The chain recombines TRBV6-6 with TRBJ2-7, with a tentative D call TRBD2 (6 bases). Trimming took off 4 bases at V and 2 bases at J, with 18 bases between the two ends. The CDR3 runs to 16 residues. The V gene's germline CDR1 is MNHNY and CDR2 SVGAGI (reference sequence). The CDR3 DNA follows: TGTGCCAGCAGTTTCTCCCTAGGGACTCTCCCCTACGAGCAGTACTTC. This translates into CASSFSLGTLPYEQYF.

This clonotype was found a few times. V and J are TRBV11-2 and TRBJ1-4; D is perhaps TRBD1 (6 bases). The CDR3 has 14 amino acids. V lost 4 bases to trimming and J lost 5 bases, with 11 bases between them. Germline lookup yields CDR1 SGHAT and CDR2 FQNNGV. In DNA, the CDR3 is TGTGCCAGCAGCTGGACAGCAATAAATGAAAAACTGTTTTTT. Translation: CASSWTAINEKLFF. The full variable domain, with the rest looked up from reference TRBV11-2 and TRBJ1-4, is EAGVAQSPRYKIIEKRQSVAFWCNPISGHATLYWYQQILGQGPKLLIQFQNNGVVDDSQLPKDRFSAERLKGVDSTLKIQPAKLEDSAVYLCASSWTAINEKLFFGSGTQLSVL.

The rearrangement links TRBV7-3 to TRBJ2-2; TRBD2 is a possible D gene (5 bases). The CDR3 is 13 amino acids. Trimming took off 4 bases at V and 6 bases at J, with 9 bases between the two ends. The germline CDR1 and CDR2 sequences are SGHTA and FQGTGA. This CDR3 reads CASSSREAGELFF. CDR3 in DNA: TGTGCCAGCAGCTCCCGGGAAGCCGGGGAGCTGTTTTTT.

V usage is TRBV29-1 and J usage is TRBJ1-2; D possibly corresponds to TRBD1 (5 bases). Germline CDR1 reads SQVTM; CDR2 reads ANQGSEA. This CDR3 has 12 amino acids. The V end lost 4 bases, the J end lost 4 bases, and 10 bases lay between the germline ends. CDR3 loop: CSVVSGTYGYTF. The CDR3 bases are TGCAGCGTTGTTTCAGGGACCTATGGCTACACCTTC.

This clonotype was detected a few times. This chain joins TRBV14 and TRBJ2-7, with D possibly TRBD1 on 6 matching bases. The V end was cut by 4 bases, the J end by 2 bases, with 18 bases between. Germline CDR1 reads SGHDN; CDR2 reads FVKESK. This CDR3 has 16 amino acids. CDR3 amino acids: CASSPIPGAGTYEQYF. DNA of the CDR3: TGTGCCAGCAGCCCCATCCCAGGGGCGGGCACCTACGAGCAGTACTTC.

The table lists this clonotype with a few counts. The chain couples TRBV7-2 to TRBJ2-3; the match to TRBD1 covers 8 bases. Unmatched junction bases numbered 5, after V lost 6 bases and J lost 0 bases. Germline V gene data show CDR1 as SGHTA and CDR2 as FQGNSA. This CDR3 has 15 amino acids. CDR3 in DNA: TGTGCCAGCAGGTGGACAGGGTCTAGCACAGATACGCAGTATTTT. Protein sequence: CASRWTGSSTDTQYF. Variable domain in full (rest from reference TRBV7-2 and TRBJ2-3): GAGVSQSPSNKVTEKGKDVELRCDPISGHTALYWYRQSLGQGLEFLIYFQGNSAPDKSGLPSDRFSAERTGGSVSTLTIQRTQQEDSAVYLCASRWTGSSTDTQYFGPGTRLTVL.

V and J are TRBV20-1 and TRBJ2-5; 14 bases map to TRBD2. The junction had 12 bases not matched to a gene; V was cut back by 4 bases and J by 2 bases. The CDR3 is 18 amino acids. From germline, CDR1 is DFQATT and CDR2 SNEGSKA (reference sequence). The CDR3 region is CSATLPGTSGRDQETQYF. The DNA for the CDR3 is TGCAGTGCTACCCTCCCAGGGACTAGCGGGAGAGATCAAGAGACCCAGTACTTC.

The genes are TRBV7-9 and TRBJ2-5, with D maybe TRBD2 (6 bases). Germline lookup yields CDR1 SEHNR and CDR2 FQNEAQ (reference sequence). Trimming left V 3 bases short and J 5 bases short, with 13 bases between. The CDR3 loop spans 14 amino acids. CDR3 amino acids: CASSFPSAWETQYF. CDR3 in DNA: TGTGCCAGCAGCTTCCCTAGCGCGTGGGAGACCCAGTACTTC.

This clonotype was seen a handful of times. CDR3 sequence: CASSLTTGRLTYEQYF. The CDR3 DNA follows: TGTGCCAGCAGCCTCACTACGGGACGGCTGACCTACGAGCAGTACTTC. This rearrangement joins TRBV5-6 to TRBJ2-7; D is possibly TRBD1 or TRBD2 (5 bases each). The CDR3 consists of 16 residues. Trimming cost V 4 bases and J 2 bases, with 19 bases left between them. CDR1 is SGHDT and CDR2 is YYEEEE in the germline V gene.

In this sample, this clonotype turned up a few times. The chain uses TRBV4-3 and TRBJ2-7; 14 bases line up with TRBD2. The CDR3 sequence is 15 residues long. Losses at the gene ends were 1 base for V and 4 bases for J; bases not matched to a gene: 0. Germline CDR1 LGHNA, CDR2 YSLEER. CDR3 nucleotide sequence: TGCGCCAGCAGCCAAGGGACTAGCGGGGGGTACGAGCAGTACTTC. It yields the protein CASSQGTSGGYEQYF.

This clonotype was picked up a small number of times. V gene TRBV27 combines with J gene TRBJ2-5; either TRBD1 or TRBD2 may supply D (5 bases each). Trimming took 2 bases from V and 3 from J, leaving 7 bases between them. CDR3 length: 13 residues. Germline V gene data show CDR1 as MNHEY and CDR2 as SMNVEV (reference sequence). The CDR3 nucleotides read TGTGCCAGCAGTTTAAGAGGGGAAGAGACCCAGTACTTC. Protein sequence: CASSLRGEETQYF.

The genes are TRBV2 and TRBJ1-2, with D perhaps TRBD1 (6 bases). CDR1 is SNHLY, CDR2 FYNNEI, per germline. The CDR3 is made up of 21 amino acids. The V end lost 3 bases, the J end lost 4 bases, and 33 bases lay between the germline ends. The CDR3 loop reads CASSDSTWSRQVALLSYGYTF. In DNA, the CDR3 is TGTGCCAGCAGTGACTCTACGTGGTCGAGACAGGTGGCGTTGCTTAGCTATGGCTACACCTTC. The whole variable domain, filled in from reference TRBV2 and TRBJ1-2, reads EPEVTQTPSHQVTQMGQEVILRCVPISNHLYFYWYRQILGQKVEFLVSFYNNEISEKSEIFDDQFSVERPDGSNFTLKIRSTKLEDSAMYFCASSDSTWSRQVALLSYGYTFGSGTRLTVV.

This chain connects TRBV5-1 to TRBJ2-5; possibly TRBD1 or TRBD2 for D (6 bases each). From germline, CDR1 is SGHRS and CDR2 YFSETQ. This CDR3 contains 14 residues. Deletions cut 0 bases from V and 4 bases from J, with 10 bases between. The CDR3, as DNA: TGCGCCAGCAGCTTGGAGGGGGGACGAGAGACCCAGTACTTC. Its protein product is CASSLEGGRETQYF.